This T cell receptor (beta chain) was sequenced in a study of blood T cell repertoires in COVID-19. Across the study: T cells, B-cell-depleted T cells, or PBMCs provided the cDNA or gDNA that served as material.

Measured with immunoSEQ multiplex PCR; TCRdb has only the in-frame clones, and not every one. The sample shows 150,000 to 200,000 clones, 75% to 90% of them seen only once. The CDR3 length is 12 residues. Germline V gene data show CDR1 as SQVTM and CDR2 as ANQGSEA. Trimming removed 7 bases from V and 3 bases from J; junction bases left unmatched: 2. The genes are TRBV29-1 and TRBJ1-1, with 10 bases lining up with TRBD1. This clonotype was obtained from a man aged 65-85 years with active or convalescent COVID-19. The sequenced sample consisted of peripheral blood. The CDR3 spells CSAGTGDTEAFF. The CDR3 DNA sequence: TGCAGCGCCGGGACAGGGGACACTGAAGCTTTCTTT. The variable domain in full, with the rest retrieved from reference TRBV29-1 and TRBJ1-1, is SAVISQKPSRDICQRGTSLTIQCQVDSQVTMMFWYRQQPGQSLTLIATANQGSEATYESGFVIDKFPISRPNLTFSTLTVSNMSPEDSSIYLCSAGTGDTEAFFGQGTRLTVV.